The next 11 T cell receptor beta chains were all read from a single sample in a study of identical twins. TCRdb used MiXCR to reprocess the 5' RACE reads, holding one entry per CDR3 protein. The sample shows more than 650,000 distinct CDR3 sequences, around 6.1% of them seen only once. Source material: naive T cells sorted from blood. The receptors stem from a man in his late teens or twenties in good health.

In this sample, this clonotype turned up many times. The rearrangement uses TRBV25-1 and TRBJ2-3; TRBD1 agrees at 8 bases. Trimming removed 4 bases from V and 3 bases from J; junction bases left unmatched: 3. The CDR3 length is 14 residues. Germline CDR1 is MGHDK and CDR2 is SYGVNS. In DNA, the CDR3 is TGTGCCAGCAGTGGGACAGGGTTGACAGATACGCAGTATTTT. Protein product: CASSGTGLTDTQYF.

The DNA for the CDR3 is TGTGCCACCTCGAATTCACAAGCAGATACGCAGTATTTT. It yields the protein CATSNSQADTQYF. This chain joins TRBV7-3 and TRBJ2-3; D gene unclear. The V gene's germline CDR1 is SGHTA and CDR2 FQGTGA. Trimming stripped 10 bases from V and 4 bases from J, with 15 bases between. CDR3 length equals 13 residues.

This clonotype was picked up a small number of times. This sequence joins TRBV5-1 and TRBJ2-3; TRBD1 aligns across 8 bases. Per the germline V gene, CDR1 is SGHRS and CDR2 is YFSETQ. J gave up 1 base and V 0 bases, and 7 bases lay outside the gene matches. This CDR3 spans 17 amino acids. The CDR3 sequence is CASSLGPGRGRTDTQYF. As DNA, the CDR3 is TGCGCCAGCAGCTTGGGGCCTGGCAGGGGGCGCACAGATACGCAGTATTTT.

This clonotype has just a few counts. The chain combines TRBV6-1 with TRBJ1-1; no clear D. This CDR3 has 13 residues. Germline values: CDR1 MNHNS, CDR2 SASEGT. V shed 9 bases and J shed 1 base, with 12 bases lying between them. The DNA for the CDR3 is TGTGCCAGGAAAGAGACTAAGAACACTGAAGCTTTCTTT. It translates to CARKETKNTEAFF.

This clonotype was observed many times. V gene TRBV28 combines with J gene TRBJ2-2, with D possibly TRBD2 on 6 matching bases. CDR1 is MDHEN and CDR2 is SYDVKM in the germline V gene. The CDR3 runs to 15 residues. V dropped 6 bases and J dropped 2 bases, with 13 bases sitting between them. The CDR3 DNA sequence: TGTGCCAGCAGGTCGGCAGGGACTAACACCGGGGAGCTGTTTTTT. As protein: CASRSAGTNTGELFF.

This clonotype has ten or more counts. This chain links TRBV20-1 with TRBJ2-4; perhaps TRBD2 as D (6 bases). The CDR3 has 15 residues. The germline gives CDR1 DFQATT, CDR2 SNEGSKA (reference sequence). V shed 3 bases and J shed 1 base, with 13 bases lying between them. The CDR3 loop is CSASRDSRAKNIQYF. The CDR3 coding sequence is TGCAGTGCTAGCCGGGACTCCCGGGCCAAAAACATTCAGTACTTC.

This clonotype was counted at least ten times. The rearrangement links TRBV20-1 to TRBJ2-7; D call uncertain. Germline values: CDR1 DFQATT, CDR2 SNEGSKA (reference sequence). The CDR3 has 13 amino acids. The V and J ends lost 3 bases and 2 bases respectively, with 11 bases between them. In DNA, the CDR3 is TGCAGTGCTAGGGATTACCAGGCCTACGAGCAGTACTTC. It is translated as CSARDYQAYEQYF.

Ten or more counts support this clonotype. CDR3 sequence reads: CARTRDSADTQYF. The CDR3 bases are TGCGCCAGAACCAGGGATAGCGCAGATACGCAGTATTTT. The rearrangement links TRBV5-1 to TRBJ2-3, with D perhaps assigned TRBD1 or TRBD2 (5 bases each). The CDR3 runs to 13 residues. Germline V CDR1 and CDR2: SGHRS, YFSETQ. The V end was cut by 8 bases, the J end by 4 bases, with 14 bases between.

This clonotype was recorded at least ten times. This sequence joins TRBV6-2 or TRBV6-3 and TRBJ2-3; no clear D gene. With 8 bases removed from V and 1 base from J, the gap between germline ends came to 13 bases. Germline V lookup: CDR1 MNHEY, CDR2 SVGEGT. The CDR3 totals 14 residues. CDR3 in amino acids: CASGIGLGTDTQYF. CDR3 DNA: TGTGCCAGCGGGATAGGGCTCGGCACAGATACGCAGTATTTT.

This clonotype showed up many times. The chain is built from TRBV12-3 or TRBV12-4 and TRBJ2-4; tentative D call: TRBD1 (5 bases). V was cut by 5 bases and J by 13 bases, with 12 bases left in between. The CDR3 is 11 amino acids. The CDR3 loop reads CASSRWGRQYF. As DNA, the CDR3 is TGTGCCAGCAGTCGTTGGGGCAGACAGTACTTC.

This clonotype was found many times. The rearrangement links TRBV12-3 or TRBV12-4 to TRBJ1-5; D might be TRBD1 (6 bases). V shed 2 bases and J shed 1 base, with 15 bases lying between them. The CDR3 has 17 amino acids. This chain's CDR3 is CASSLLAGHLSNQPQHF. CDR3 bases: TGTGCCAGCAGTTTACTGGCGGGACACCTCAGCAATCAGCCCCAGCATTTT.